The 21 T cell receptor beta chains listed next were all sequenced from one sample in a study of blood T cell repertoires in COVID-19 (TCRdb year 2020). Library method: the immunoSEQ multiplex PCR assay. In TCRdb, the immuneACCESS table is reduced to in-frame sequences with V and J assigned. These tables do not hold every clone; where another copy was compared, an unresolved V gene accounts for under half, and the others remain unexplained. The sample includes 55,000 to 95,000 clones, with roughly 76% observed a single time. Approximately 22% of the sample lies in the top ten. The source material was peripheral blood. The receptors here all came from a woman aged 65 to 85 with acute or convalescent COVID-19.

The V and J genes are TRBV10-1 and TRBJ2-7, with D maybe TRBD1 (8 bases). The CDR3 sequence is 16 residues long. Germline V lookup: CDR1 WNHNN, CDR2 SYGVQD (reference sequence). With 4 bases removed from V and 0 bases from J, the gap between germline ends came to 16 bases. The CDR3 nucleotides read TGCGCCAGCAGTGCCTTACAGGGGGGGGCCTCCTACGAGCAGTACTTC. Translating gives CASSALQGGASYEQYF.

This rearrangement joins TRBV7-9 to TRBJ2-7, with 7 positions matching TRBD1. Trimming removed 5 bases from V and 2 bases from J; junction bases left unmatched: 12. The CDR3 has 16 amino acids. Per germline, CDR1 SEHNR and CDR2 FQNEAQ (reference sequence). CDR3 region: CASSPSAGGDTYEQYF. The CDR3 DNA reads TGTGCCAGCAGCCCCTCAGCAGGGGGTGATACCTACGAGCAGTACTTC.

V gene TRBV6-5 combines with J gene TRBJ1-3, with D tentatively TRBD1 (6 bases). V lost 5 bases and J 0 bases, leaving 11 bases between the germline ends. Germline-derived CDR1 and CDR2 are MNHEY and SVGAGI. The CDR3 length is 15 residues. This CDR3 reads CASSRGGLSGNTIYF. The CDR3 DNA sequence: TGTGCCAGCAGTAGGGGGGGGCTCTCTGGAAACACCATATATTTT.

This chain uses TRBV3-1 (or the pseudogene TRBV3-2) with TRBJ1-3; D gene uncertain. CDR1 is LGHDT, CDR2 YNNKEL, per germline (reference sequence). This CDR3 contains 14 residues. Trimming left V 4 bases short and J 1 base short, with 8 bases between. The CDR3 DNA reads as TGTGCCAGCAGCCCCGGGAGGTCTGGAAACACCATATATTTT. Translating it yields CASSPGRSGNTIYF.

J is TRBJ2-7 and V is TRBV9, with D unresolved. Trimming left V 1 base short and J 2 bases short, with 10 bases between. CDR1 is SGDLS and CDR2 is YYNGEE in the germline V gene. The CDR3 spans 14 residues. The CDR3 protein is CASSVMPTAYEQYF. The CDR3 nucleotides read TGTGCCAGCAGCGTAATGCCTACGGCCTACGAGCAGTACTTC.

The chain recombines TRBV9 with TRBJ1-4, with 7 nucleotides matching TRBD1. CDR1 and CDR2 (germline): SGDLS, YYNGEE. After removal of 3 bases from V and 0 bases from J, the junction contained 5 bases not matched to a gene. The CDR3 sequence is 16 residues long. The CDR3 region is CASSAWDSSTNEKLFF. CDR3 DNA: TGTGCCAGCAGCGCTTGGGACAGCTCAACTAATGAAAAACTGTTTTTT.

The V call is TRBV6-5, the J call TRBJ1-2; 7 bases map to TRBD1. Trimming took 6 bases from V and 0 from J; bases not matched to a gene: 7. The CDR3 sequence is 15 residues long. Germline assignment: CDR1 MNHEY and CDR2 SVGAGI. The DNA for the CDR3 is TGTGCCAGCAGAAAAGACAGGGTGTCTAACTATGGCTACACCTTC. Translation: CASRKDRVSNYGYTF.

The CDR3 DNA reads as TGTGCCAGCAGTTTGCGGGACAGCTATGAAAAACTGTTTTTT. Its protein product is CASSLRDSYEKLFF. The chain couples TRBV28 to TRBJ1-4; the match to TRBD1 covers 7 bases. The CDR3 loop spans 14 amino acids. Germline CDR1 is MDHEN and CDR2 is SYDVKM. J lost 6 bases, V lost 3 bases, and 4 bases had no gene match.

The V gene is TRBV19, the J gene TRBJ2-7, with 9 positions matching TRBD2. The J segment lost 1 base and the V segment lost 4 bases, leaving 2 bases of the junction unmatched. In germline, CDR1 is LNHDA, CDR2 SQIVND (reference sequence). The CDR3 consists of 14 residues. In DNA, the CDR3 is TGTGCCAGTAGTACTAGCGGGGCATCCTACGAGCAGTACTTC. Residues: CASSTSGASYEQYF.

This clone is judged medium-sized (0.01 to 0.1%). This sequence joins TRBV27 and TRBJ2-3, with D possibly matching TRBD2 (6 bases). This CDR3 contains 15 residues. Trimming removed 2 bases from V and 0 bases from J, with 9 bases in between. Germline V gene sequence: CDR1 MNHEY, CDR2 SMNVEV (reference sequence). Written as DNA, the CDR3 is TGTGCCAGCAGTTTAGCGGGACTTAGCACAGATACGCAGTATTTT. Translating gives CASSLAGLSTDTQYF.

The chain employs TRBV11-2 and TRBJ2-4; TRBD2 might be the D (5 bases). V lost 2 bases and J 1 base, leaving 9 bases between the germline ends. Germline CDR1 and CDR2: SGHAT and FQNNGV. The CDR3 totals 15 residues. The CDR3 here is CASSLNSAAKNIQYF. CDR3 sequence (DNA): TGTGCCAGCAGCTTAAATAGCGCGGCCAAAAACATTCAGTACTTC.

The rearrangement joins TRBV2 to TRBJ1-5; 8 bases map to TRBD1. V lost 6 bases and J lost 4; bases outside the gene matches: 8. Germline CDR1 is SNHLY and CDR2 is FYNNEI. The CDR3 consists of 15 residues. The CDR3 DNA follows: TGTGCCAGCAGCTCTGACAGGGGAAGAAATCAGCCCCAGCATTTT. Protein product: CASSSDRGRNQPQHF.

The CDR3 DNA reads TGTGCCAGCAGCACCGGGACAGCGCCCTTCTATGGCTACACCTTC. Translation gives CASSTGTAPFYGYTF. The V gene is TRBV21-1, the J gene TRBJ1-2; the table's D call of TRBD1 was not tested on the DNA. TRBV21-1 is a pseudogene segment. This CDR3 has 15 residues.

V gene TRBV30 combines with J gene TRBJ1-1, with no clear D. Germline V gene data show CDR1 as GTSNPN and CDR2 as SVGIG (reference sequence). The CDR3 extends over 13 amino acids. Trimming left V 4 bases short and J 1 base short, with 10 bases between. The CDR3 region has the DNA TGTGCCTGGATTCGGAACAGGAACACTGAAGCTTTCTTT. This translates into CAWIRNRNTEAFF. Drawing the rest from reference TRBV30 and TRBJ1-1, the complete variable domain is SQTIHQWPATLVQPVGSPLSLECTVEGTSNPNLYWYRQAAGRGLQLLFYSVGIGQISSEVPQNLSASRPQDRQFILSSKKLLLSDSGFYLCAWIRNRNTEAFFGQGTRLTVV.

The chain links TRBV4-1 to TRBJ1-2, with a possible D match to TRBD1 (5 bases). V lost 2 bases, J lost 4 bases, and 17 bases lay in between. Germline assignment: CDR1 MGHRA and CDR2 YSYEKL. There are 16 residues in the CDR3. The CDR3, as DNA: TGCGCCAGCAGCCAAAATCAGGTCAGGGAGGGCTATGGCTACACCTTC. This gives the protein CASSQNQVREGYGYTF.

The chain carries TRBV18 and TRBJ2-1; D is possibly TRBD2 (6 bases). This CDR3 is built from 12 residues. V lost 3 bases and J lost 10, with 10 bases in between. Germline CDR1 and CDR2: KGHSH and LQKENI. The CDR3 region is CASSPRDGEQFF. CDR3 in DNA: TGTGCCAGCTCACCGCGGGACGGCGAGCAGTTCTTC.

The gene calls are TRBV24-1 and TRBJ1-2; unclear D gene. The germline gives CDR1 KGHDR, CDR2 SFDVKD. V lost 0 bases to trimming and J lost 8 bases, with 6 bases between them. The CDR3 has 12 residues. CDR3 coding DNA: TGTGCCACCAGTGATTTGGGGGAGGGCTACACCTTC. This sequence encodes CATSDLGEGYTF.

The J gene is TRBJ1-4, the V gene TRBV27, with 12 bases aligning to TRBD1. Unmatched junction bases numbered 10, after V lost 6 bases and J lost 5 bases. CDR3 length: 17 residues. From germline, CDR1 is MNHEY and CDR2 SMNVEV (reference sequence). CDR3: CASRSGTGGGNNEKLFF. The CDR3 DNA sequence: TGTGCCAGCAGGTCCGGGACAGGGGGCGGAAACAATGAAAAACTGTTTTTT.

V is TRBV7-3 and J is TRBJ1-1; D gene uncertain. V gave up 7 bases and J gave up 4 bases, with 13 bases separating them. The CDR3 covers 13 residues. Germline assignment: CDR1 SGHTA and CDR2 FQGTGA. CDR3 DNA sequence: TGTGCCAGCACCCTAACTTCGGGCACTGAAGCTTTCTTT. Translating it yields CASTLTSGTEAFF.

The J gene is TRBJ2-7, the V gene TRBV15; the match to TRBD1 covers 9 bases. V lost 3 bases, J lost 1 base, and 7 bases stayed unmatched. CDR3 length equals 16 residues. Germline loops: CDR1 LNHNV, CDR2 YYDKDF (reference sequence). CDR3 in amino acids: CATSRLPGTGSYEQYF. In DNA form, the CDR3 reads TGTGCCACCAGCAGGCTTCCCGGGACAGGGTCCTACGAGCAGTACTTC.

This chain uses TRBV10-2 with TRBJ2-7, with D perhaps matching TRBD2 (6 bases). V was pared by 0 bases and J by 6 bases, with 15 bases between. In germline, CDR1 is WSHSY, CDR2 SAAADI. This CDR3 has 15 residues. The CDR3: CASSESAGRRIEQYF. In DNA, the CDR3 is TGCGCCAGCAGTGAGTCAGCAGGGAGGCGTATCGAGCAGTACTTC.